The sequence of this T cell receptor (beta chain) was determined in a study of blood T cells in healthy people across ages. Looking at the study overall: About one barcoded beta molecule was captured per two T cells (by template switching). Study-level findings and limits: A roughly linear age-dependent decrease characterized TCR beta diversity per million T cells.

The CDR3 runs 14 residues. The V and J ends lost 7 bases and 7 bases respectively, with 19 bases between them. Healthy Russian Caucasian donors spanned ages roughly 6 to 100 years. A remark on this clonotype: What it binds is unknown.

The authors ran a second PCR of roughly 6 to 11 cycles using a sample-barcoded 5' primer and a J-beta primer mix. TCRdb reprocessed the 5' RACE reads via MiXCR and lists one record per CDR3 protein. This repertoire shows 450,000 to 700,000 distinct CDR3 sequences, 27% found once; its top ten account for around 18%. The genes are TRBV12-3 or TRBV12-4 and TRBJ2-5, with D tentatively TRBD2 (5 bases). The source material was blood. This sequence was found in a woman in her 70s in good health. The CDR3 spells CASNNATRARTQYF. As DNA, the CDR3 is TGTGCCAGCAACAACGCCACGCGGGCAAGGACCCAGTACTTC.